The 30 T cell receptor beta chains reported below all come from one sample, sequenced in a study of technical replicates of blood from several donors. The repertoire was sequenced with immunoSEQ multiplex PCR; TCRdb's copy has only in-frame clones and lacks some. This sample carries 60,000 to 80,000 clones, roughly 92% of them seen once, and the ten largest clones take approximately 0.38%. Sequenced sample: T cells isolated from PBMCs. The receptors shown here come from a human donor in good health.

This clone was counted a single time. The rearrangement uses TRBV28 and TRBJ1-1; D gene ambiguous. The CDR3 runs to 14 residues. CDR1 is MDHEN, CDR2 SYDVKM, per germline. V dropped 7 bases and J dropped 2 bases, with 14 bases sitting between them. The CDR3 spells CASIPNSPNTEAFF. CDR3 coding DNA: TGTGCCAGCATCCCAAACAGCCCCAACACTGAAGCTTTCTTT.

The genes are TRBV7-3 and TRBJ2-7; tentative D call: TRBD1 (6 bases). Germline-derived CDR1 and CDR2 are SGHTA and FQGTGA. Trimming took 3 bases from V and 0 from J, leaving 9 bases between them. The CDR3 consists of 14 residues. CDR3 nucleotide sequence: TGTGCCAGCAGCTTTACAGGGAGCTCCTACGAGCAGTACTTC. Encoded protein: CASSFTGSSYEQYF.

This chain uses TRBV20-1 with TRBJ1-2; TRBD1 might be the D (6 bases). This CDR3 comprises 10 residues. CDR1 and CDR2 from the germline V gene are DFQATT and SNEGSKA (reference sequence). Deletions cut 4 bases from V and 8 bases from J, with 8 bases between. CDR3 nucleotides: TGCAGTGCTACAGGGGAAGGCTACACCTTC. Translation gives CSATGEGYTF.

The chain combines TRBV7-2 with TRBJ2-5; 10 nucleotides line up with TRBD1. The germline gives CDR1 SGHTA, CDR2 FQGNSA. The CDR3 length is 16 residues. V lost 5 bases, J lost 2 bases, and 8 bases stayed unmatched. The CDR3 coding sequence is TGTGCCAGCAGCCATGCGGGACAGGGGCTTCAAGAGACCCAGTACTTC. It codes for CASSHAGQGLQETQYF.

The chain links TRBV9 to TRBJ2-5; D unclear. This CDR3 has 12 residues. The germline V gene has CDR1 SGDLS and CDR2 YYNGEE. Trimming took off 3 bases at V and 0 bases at J, with 3 bases between the two ends. This chain's CDR3 is CASSADQETQYF. Here the CDR3 DNA reads TGTGCCAGCAGCGCCGACCAAGAGACCCAGTACTTC.

The V call is TRBV28, the J call TRBJ1-1, with D perhaps TRBD1 (5 bases). The CDR3 runs 12 residues. V shed 3 bases and J shed 8 bases, with 10 bases lying between them. Germline V gives CDR1 MDHEN, CDR2 SYDVKM. This CDR3 reads CASSFLSGEAFF. DNA for the CDR3: TGTGCCAGCAGTTTCCTCTCAGGGGAAGCTTTCTTT.

This sequence joins TRBV30 and TRBJ1-1, with TRBD1 matching over 7 bases. The junction had 2 bases not matched to a gene; V was cut back by 0 bases and J by 4 bases. CDR3 length: 13 amino acids. The germline V gene encodes CDR1 GTSNPN and CDR2 SVGIG (reference sequence). The chain's CDR3 is CAWSVDRVTEAFF. CDR3 DNA: TGTGCCTGGAGTGTAGACAGGGTCACTGAAGCTTTCTTT.

V and J are TRBV28 and TRBJ2-4; 12 positions agree with TRBD1. This CDR3 contains 15 residues. Germline loops: CDR1 MDHEN, CDR2 SYDVKM. The V and J ends lost 3 bases and 7 bases, in that order; junction bases with no gene match: 4. The DNA of the CDR3 is TGTGCCAGCAGTTTCTGGGACAGGGGGCTGAACATTCAGTACTTC. Its protein is CASSFWDRGLNIQYF.

This chain joins TRBV7-3 and TRBJ2-7; D remains ambiguous. CDR1 is SGHTA and CDR2 is FQGTGA in the germline V gene. The CDR3 contains 14 residues. Between the trimmed V and J ends, which lost 1 base and 3 bases, there was a span of 10 bases. Here the CDR3 reads CASSLRGENYEQYF. In DNA, the CDR3 is TGTGCCAGCAGCTTAAGAGGAGAAAACTACGAGCAGTACTTC. The entire variable domain, with the rest obtained from reference TRBV7-3 and TRBJ2-7, is as follows: GAGVSQTPSNKVTEKGKYVELRCDPISGHTALYWYRQSLGQGPEFLIYFQGTGAADDSGLPNDRFFAVRPEGSVSTLKIQRTERGDSAVYLCASSLRGENYEQYFGPGTRLTVT.

Notes on this clone: Distinct nucleotide sequences in the sample also encode this CDR3. The chain uses TRBV5-1 and TRBJ1-2, with D perhaps TRBD1 (6 bases). V shed 0 bases and J shed 4 bases, with 10 bases lying between them. Germline V gene sequence: CDR1 SGHRS, CDR2 YFSETQ. The CDR3 spans 14 residues. The CDR3 sequence: CASSLDREIYGYTF. CDR3 sequence (DNA): TGCGCCAGCAGCTTGGACAGGGAGATCTATGGCTACACCTTC. Based on the CDR3 plus reference TRBV5-1 and TRBJ1-2, the full variable domain is KAGVTQTPRYLIKTRGQQVTLSCSPISGHRSVSWYQQTPGQGLQFLFEYFSETQRNKGNFPGRFSGRQFSNSRSEMNVSTLELGDSALYLCASSLDREIYGYTFGSGTRLTVV.

The chain employs TRBV6-1 and TRBJ2-1, with 10 positions matching TRBD2. Germline CDR1 is MNHNS and CDR2 is SASEGT. The V and J ends lost 6 bases and 2 bases, in that order; junction bases with no gene match: 4. This CDR3 is built from 15 residues. Here the CDR3 DNA reads TGTGCCAGCAGGCCGGGACTAGCGACCTACAATGAGCAGTTCTTC. It encodes CASRPGLATYNEQFF.

The chain carries TRBV27 and TRBJ2-1; 8 bases fit TRBD1. CDR3 size: 16 residues. Germline CDR1 reads MNHEY; CDR2 reads SMNVEV (reference sequence). The V segment lost 4 bases and the J segment 9 bases; nucleotides outside the gene matches: 14. The CDR3 region has the DNA TGTGCCAGCAGTTCCCTCGCCCAGACAGGGGTAGGTGAGCAGTTCTTC. Translation: CASSSLAQTGVGEQFF.

The chain joins TRBV10-3 to TRBJ2-7, with 9 positions matching TRBD1. The V gene's germline CDR1 is ENHRY and CDR2 SYGVKD. J gave up 4 bases and V 8 bases, and 9 bases lay outside the gene matches. CDR3 length: 14 amino acids. For the CDR3, the DNA is TGTGCCATCTCCCTGGGACAGGGAACTTACGAGCAGTACTTC. Its translation is CAISLGQGTYEQYF.

The chain joins TRBV7-6 to TRBJ2-7, with 7 positions matching TRBD1. The ends lost 1 base at V and 4 bases at J; junction bases unmatched: 7. Germline lookup yields CDR1 SGHVS and CDR2 FNYEAQ. The CDR3 consists of 15 residues. For the CDR3, the DNA is TGTGCCAGCAGCTTAGGCCGGGACAGAGAATACGAGCAGTACTTC. Protein product: CASSLGRDREYEQYF.

J is TRBJ2-1 and V is TRBV7-2; D is unclear. The CDR3 is made up of 13 amino acids. CDR1 is SGHTA, CDR2 FQGNSA, per germline. V was shortened by 3 bases and J by 5 bases, with 8 bases between the two germline ends. The CDR3 spells CASSFYSDNEQFF. For the CDR3, the DNA is TGTGCCAGCAGCTTTTACAGTGACAATGAGCAGTTCTTC.

This clone appeared a single time. The V call is TRBV2, the J call TRBJ1-5; possibly TRBD1 for D (6 bases). Germline CDR1 is SNHLY and CDR2 is FYNNEI. The CDR3 extends over 13 amino acids. The V and J ends lost 5 bases and 6 bases respectively, with 11 bases between them. This CDR3 is CASSTGLVQPQHF. The DNA of the CDR3 is TGTGCCAGCAGTACAGGGTTAGTTCAGCCCCAGCATTTT.

The rearrangement links TRBV11-3 to TRBJ2-3; maybe TRBD2 (5 bases). From germline, CDR1 is SGHNT and CDR2 YENEEA. The CDR3 covers 15 residues. The ends were cut back, 3 bases at V and 2 bases at J, with 12 bases in the middle. In DNA, the CDR3 is TGTGCCAGCAGCTTGGCGGCAGCGGACACAGATACGCAGTATTTT. Protein product: CASSLAAADTDTQYF. The whole variable domain, remainder taken from reference TRBV11-3 and TRBJ2-3, is EAGVVQSPRYKIIEKKQPVAFWCNPISGHNTLYWYLQNLGQGPELLIRYENEEAVDDSQLPKDRFSAERLKGVDSTLKIQPAELGDSAVYLCASSLAAADTDTQYFGPGTRLTVL.

The V and J genes are TRBV14 and TRBJ1-2; 8 bases align to TRBD1. Germline V gene sequence: CDR1 SGHDN, CDR2 FVKESK. The CDR3 spans 14 residues. The V and J ends lost 3 bases and 2 bases, in that order; junction bases with no gene match: 2. The CDR3 DNA reads TGTGCCAGCAGCCAGGGACAGGAGAACTATGGCTACACCTTC. It specifies CASSQGQENYGYTF.

The J gene is TRBJ2-1, the V gene TRBV19; TRBD2 matches 10 bases. This CDR3 spans 17 amino acids. J gave up 7 bases and V 4 bases, and 13 bases lay outside the gene matches. CDR1 and CDR2 from the germline V gene are LNHDA and SQIVND (reference sequence). This CDR3 is CASSNPGAGGPRNEQFF. The CDR3 region has the DNA TGTGCCAGTAGTAATCCGGGAGCGGGAGGGCCACGGAATGAGCAGTTCTTC.

In DNA, the CDR3 is TGCGCCAGCAGCCAGAAAGGGACTAGCGGCTTCTACAATGAGCAGTTCTTC. This gives the protein CASSQKGTSGFYNEQFF. The rearrangement uses TRBV4-1 and TRBJ2-1; TRBD2 matches 11 bases. CDR1 and CDR2 (germline): MGHRA, YSYEKL. V trimming: 3 bases; J trimming: 3 bases; junction bases outside the gene matches: 7. The CDR3 is 17 residues long.

The chain uses TRBV5-1 and TRBJ2-2, with TRBD2 matching 9 bases. V lost 7 bases, J lost 6 bases, and 7 bases stayed unmatched. This CDR3 has 14 amino acids. Per germline, CDR1 SGHRS and CDR2 YFSETQ. Here the CDR3 DNA reads TGCGCCAGCCAGGGTAGCGGGAGCTCCGGGGAGCTGTTTTTT. Its translation is CASQGSGSSGELFF.

V gene TRBV6-1 combines with J gene TRBJ1-3; no clear D gene. Germline V gene sequence: CDR1 MNHNS, CDR2 SASEGT. V lost 9 bases and J lost 2, with 8 bases in between. This CDR3 is built from 12 residues. CDR3 bases: TGTGCCAGGAGGGTACCTGGAAACACCATATATTTT. Amino acids: CARRVPGNTIYF.

V usage is TRBV7-2 and J usage is TRBJ1-1, with D unresolved. The CDR3 contains 14 residues. Germline V gene sequence: CDR1 SGHTA, CDR2 FQGNSA. V lost 1 base and J lost 8, with 14 bases in between. In DNA form, the CDR3 reads TGTGCCAGCAGCTTAGATTGGACGGGATTGGAAGCTTTCTTT. It encodes CASSLDWTGLEAFF.

The genes are TRBV6-5 and TRBJ2-5, with TRBD2 matching over 11 bases. The CDR3 has 14 amino acids. The V gene end was trimmed by 6 bases and the J gene end by 5 bases; junction bases not matched to a gene: 5. From germline, CDR1 is MNHEY and CDR2 SVGAGI. The chain's CDR3 is CASRSSGRRETQYF. The CDR3 DNA reads TGTGCCAGCAGATCTAGCGGGAGGAGGGAGACCCAGTACTTC.

This chain joins TRBV27 and TRBJ2-1; 8 nucleotides match TRBD1. The CDR3 has 13 residues. Looked up from germline, CDR1 is MNHEY and CDR2 is SMNVEV (reference sequence). V trimming: 6 bases; J trimming: 8 bases; junction bases outside the gene matches: 6. CDR3 in DNA: TGTGCCAGCAGCGAAGACAGGGGCGATGAGCAGTTCTTC. It specifies CASSEDRGDEQFF.

The chain recombines TRBV27 with TRBJ1-5; 9 positions match TRBD1. J lost 5 bases, V lost 6 bases, and 8 bases had no gene match. Germline CDR1 is MNHEY and CDR2 is SMNVEV (reference sequence). The CDR3 covers 15 residues. CDR3 nucleotides: TGTGCCAGCAGCCCTGTACAGGGGGCTCATCAGCCCCAGCATTTT. It translates to CASSPVQGAHQPQHF.

The chain is built from TRBV7-8 and TRBJ2-7; D ambiguous. V lost 1 base, J lost 1 base, and 8 bases lay in between. The CDR3 runs 14 residues. Germline assignment: CDR1 SGHVS and CDR2 FQNEAQ. The CDR3 protein is CASSLVEQSYEQYF. The CDR3 nucleotides are TGTGCCAGCAGCTTAGTTGAACAATCCTACGAGCAGTACTTC.

The chain is built from TRBV11-2 and TRBJ2-2; D is unresolved. The CDR3 spans 14 residues. V lost 1 base, J lost 2 bases, and 5 bases lay in between. Germline V gene sequence: CDR1 SGHAT, CDR2 FQNNGV. The CDR3 nucleotides are TGTGCCAGCAGCTTAGGCGTTAACACCGGGGAGCTGTTTTTT. As protein: CASSLGVNTGELFF.

CDR3 DNA: TGTGCCAGCAGTTTAAGGCGGAGCGAGCAGTACTTC. Translated: CASSLRRSEQYF. The V call is TRBV28, the J call TRBJ2-7; D uncertain. Per germline, CDR1 MDHEN and CDR2 SYDVKM. This CDR3 has 12 amino acids. V was cut by 2 bases and J by 6 bases, with 8 bases left in between.

This clone has a handful of counts. The chain carries TRBV9 and TRBJ1-1, with D tentatively TRBD1 (5 bases). The germline V gene has CDR1 SGDLS and CDR2 YYNGEE. V was trimmed by 5 bases and J by 5 bases, leaving 13 bases between them. The length of the CDR3 is 13 residues. CDR3 loop: CASSYTGHTEAFF. CDR3 nucleotides: TGTGCCAGCAGTTACACAGGTCATACTGAAGCTTTCTTT.